The clone carrying this TCR beta chain was counted at least ten times. The sample comes from a study of human T cells and chemical hapten exposure. The time point is: patch test 1, 2 weeks after DPC sensitization. Treatment in this sample: therapeutic diphenylcyclopropenone sensitization with weekly scalp DPC. TCRdb re-analysed the RACE reads in MiXCR, keeping a single row per CDR3 protein. The sample has tens of thousands of distinct CDR3 sequences, 9.3% seen once. V lost 2 bases to trimming and J lost 2 bases, with 13 bases between them. CDR3 size: 15 residues. CDR1 is MNHNS and CDR2 is SASEGT in the germline V gene.

The sequence came from a woman aged 50 to 60 with alopecia areata. Some clones in this sample may be carry-over from other donors' samples. The rearrangement joins TRBV6-1 to TRBJ2-7; D not resolved. This sample comprised whole blood, obtained in connection with sensitization to the hapten diphenylcyclopropenone (DPC). The CDR3 coding sequence is TGTGCCAGCAGTGAAAGAACTGGATCCCCCTACGAGCAGTACTTC. Its translation is CASSERTGSPYEQYF.